The text below deals with one T cell receptor (beta chain). Trimming took off 0 bases at V and 5 bases at J, with 13 bases between the two ends. This CDR3 comprises 15 residues. Germline lookup yields CDR1 PRHDT and CDR2 FYEKMQ (reference sequence). This entry comes from a study of identical twins. A universal primer site was incorporated via template switching, and the cDNA contained unique molecular identifiers. TCRdb fed the 5' RACE reads into MiXCR, producing one record per CDR3 protein. The data show roughly 720,000 distinct CDR3 sequences, with about 18% seen just once and roughly 13% held by the top ten. These data were also reused for a study on T cells expressing NK-cell markers.

The V gene is TRBV13, the J gene TRBJ2-5; possibly TRBD1 for D (6 bases). This clonotype was sampled from a woman aged 18-30 years in good health. Source material: PBMCs. For the CDR3, the DNA is TGTGCCAGCAGCTTAGGCCCACAGGGTGACGAGACCCAGTACTTC. Encoded protein: CASSLGPQGDETQYF.